One and the same sample provided the 8 T cell receptor beta chains below, sequenced in a study of control samples from healthy donors and cancer patients. Repertoires were generated with immunoSEQ multiplex PCR, while TCRdb's copy carries only in-frame clones and drops some. The sample has fewer than 150,000 clones; approximately 89% are singletons. The sequenced material came from blood. These receptors were taken from a woman younger than 35 in good health.

This clone was observed a handful of times. This sequence joins TRBV27 and TRBJ2-7; no definite D call. Germline V gives CDR1 MNHEY, CDR2 SMNVEV (reference sequence). This CDR3 has 13 amino acids. The V end lost 2 bases, the J end lost 2 bases, and 7 bases lay between the germline ends. The DNA for the CDR3 is TGTGCCAGCAGTTTAGGCTCCCCCTACGAGCAGTACTTC. Its translation: CASSLGSPYEQYF.

J is TRBJ2-3 and V is TRBV12-3 or TRBV12-4; no definite D call. This CDR3 spans 10 amino acids. Trimming left V 8 bases short and J 4 bases short, with 4 bases between. This chain's CDR3 is CASGPDTQYF. The CDR3 region has the DNA TGTGCCAGCGGGCCAGATACGCAGTATTTT.

The gene calls are TRBV23-1 and TRBJ2-1; D is perhaps TRBD1 (6 bases). TRBV23-1 is noted as an ORF with a role that remains uncertain. This CDR3 has 17 amino acids. V lost 4 bases to trimming and J lost 3 bases, with 19 bases between them. The CDR3 is CASSLYRDNGFYNEQFF. CDR3 coding DNA: TGCGCCAGCAGTCTATACCGGGACAACGGGTTCTACAATGAGCAGTTCTTC.

The chain has TRBV10-3 and TRBJ2-3; a possible D gene is TRBD2 (6 bases). V lost 0 bases to trimming and J lost 1 base, with 8 bases between them. The germline gives CDR1 ENHRY, CDR2 SYGVKD. CDR3 length equals 15 residues. CDR3 loop: CAISESKRGTDTQYF. The CDR3 coding sequence is TGTGCCATCAGTGAGTCGAAGCGGGGCACAGATACGCAGTATTTT.

The V and J genes are TRBV30 and TRBJ2-3; 9 positions match TRBD2. Germline V gene data show CDR1 as GTSNPN and CDR2 as SVGIG (reference sequence). J lost 2 bases, V lost 8 bases, and 11 bases had no gene match. CDR3 size: 15 residues. This CDR3 is CAQRGGLAVTDTQYF. The CDR3 nucleotides read TGTGCCCAGAGGGGGGGACTAGCAGTCACAGATACGCAGTATTTT.

The chain joins TRBV5-1 to TRBJ2-6, with D hard to call. Per germline, CDR1 SGHRS and CDR2 YFSETQ. V was pared by 0 bases and J by 3 bases, with 7 bases between. The CDR3 is made up of 15 amino acids. The CDR3: CASSLAMDGANVLTF. The CDR3 DNA sequence: TGCGCCAGCAGCTTGGCGATGGATGGGGCCAACGTCCTGACTTTC.

The chain joins TRBV7-9 to TRBJ2-7, with 8 bases lining up with TRBD1. The CDR3 sequence is 15 residues long. The V and J ends lost 4 bases and 2 bases, in that order; junction bases with no gene match: 7. Germline values: CDR1 SEHNR, CDR2 FQNEAQ (reference sequence). CDR3 in amino acids: CASSSTDRGTYEQYF. In DNA, the CDR3 is TGTGCCAGCAGCTCCACAGACAGGGGCACCTACGAGCAGTACTTC.

This clone showed up just once. The J gene is TRBJ2-7, the V gene TRBV2, with D possibly being TRBD2 (7 bases). Germline lookup yields CDR1 SNHLY and CDR2 FYNNEI. V lost 9 bases and J 0 bases, leaving 18 bases between the germline ends. The CDR3 is made up of 15 amino acids. CDR3 nucleotide sequence: TGTGCCAGGGGGGGGCCCACCCCAAGCTCCTACGAGCAGTACTTC. This gives the protein CARGGPTPSSYEQYF.